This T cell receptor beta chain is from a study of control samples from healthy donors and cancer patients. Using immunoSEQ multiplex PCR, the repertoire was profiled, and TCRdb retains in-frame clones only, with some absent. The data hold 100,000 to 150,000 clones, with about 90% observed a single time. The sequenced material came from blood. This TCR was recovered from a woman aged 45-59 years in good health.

CDR3 loop: CASSIVGGETYEQYF. As DNA, the CDR3 is TGTGCCAGTAGTATAGTCGGGGGGGAAACCTACGAGCAGTACTTC. V is TRBV19 and J is TRBJ2-7, with 8 bases that match TRBD2. Germline trimming cut 1 base from V and 2 bases from J; bases unmatched to any gene: 4. Germline V gives CDR1 LNHDA, CDR2 SQIVND (reference sequence). This CDR3 is built from 15 residues.